A selection of T cell receptor beta chains follows, all from one sample in a study of identical twins. TCRdb ran MiXCR on the 5' RACE reads and lists one entry per CDR3 protein. The sample has nearly 250,000 distinct CDR3 sequences; around 7% are singletons. These same data were also listed under a study on yellow fever vaccine responses in identical twins.

Sequencing was performed on memory (CD45RO+) T cells sorted from blood. Every receptor here comes from a woman aged 18-29 years in good health. Both conserved end residues are part of each CDR3.

cdr3_aa v_call
CSAKNWGGGPSTDTQYF TRBV20-1
CASNRENTEAFF TRBV12-3/TRBV12-4
CSARDYMTSREQFF TRBV20-1
CASSQRGPKTDTQYF TRBV3-1
CSVEGTSANNEQFF TRBV29-1
CASKEGLYEQYF TRBV28
CASSGPLAGGPRSSYNEQFF TRBV9
CASSEALWLSYPSTGNTIYF TRBV2
CASSEDSEAFF TRBV7-9
CASSSMGGETQYF TRBV4-2
CSAPGTVNTEAFF TRBV20-1
CSATGTSGNAGELFF TRBV20-1
CASSVQLDTQYF TRBV2
CASSHLTSPMNTEAFF TRBV5-1
CASSSRTSGTYNEQFF TRBV5-5
CASSLVAGPPGNTIYF TRBV12-3/TRBV12-4
CASSERGLAQEKSNYGYTF TRBV6-1
CASMVGQGNTGELFF TRBV4-1
CASSTMDSAQAFF TRBV12-3/TRBV12-4
CASSLRGLSSYEQYF TRBV5-6
CASSQPDRGLPLHF TRBV4-1
CAIRNPGQLEDTGELFF TRBV10-3
CSVGTGGINEKLFF TRBV29-1
CASSLDWQVYTEAFF TRBV7-9
CASSESESNQPQHF TRBV2
CSARGGTSVYNEQFF TRBV20-1
CASSEAPGRNTEAFF TRBV6-1
CSATGRAMTTGELFF TRBV20-1
CASSQDSTGTGYNEKLFF TRBV3-1
CASSIGTSANNEQFF TRBV27
CASSYKGGADTEAFF TRBV5-1
CATRREGASYEQYF TRBV12-3/TRBV12-4
CASSWDAGELFF TRBV7-9
CSVEVAMNTGELFF TRBV29-1
CASSVGQGRPDTQYF TRBV11-3
CSAGRGARQPQHF TRBV20-1
CASSIRDSSNTEAFF TRBV7-9
CASSLRLAGGYYEQFF TRBV19
CASGGQGNTIYF TRBV2
CSVERDTDTQYF TRBV29-1
CASSEVGVRQETQYF TRBV2
CASSQQGIASNEQFF TRBV9
CASSFLQGSETQYF TRBV5-1
CASSTPRGRDQPQHF TRBV6-1
CASSPLPGRGTYEQYF TRBV12-3/TRBV12-4
CASSSTGRATEAFF TRBV5-1
CASSRTGGANTGELFF TRBV25-1
CACSSGLAGGRGRETQYF TRBV12-3/TRBV12-4